The entry below describes one TCR beta chain. These data come from a study of blood T cell repertoires in COVID-19. As for the study in general: T cells, B-cell-depleted T cells, or PBMCs provided the cDNA or gDNA that served as material.

Original handling: Reference gene primer amplification yielded estimated nucleated cell counts. Data came from immunoSEQ multiplex PCR; TCRdb stores just in-frame clones and leaves some out. The V and J calls and clone size are taken from that table; D and trimming were inferred from the DNA. This sample has about 28,000 clones, with 85% found just once. Per germline, CDR1 SGHTS and CDR2 YDEGEE. J was trimmed by 3 bases and V by 3 bases; bases with no gene match: 1. This CDR3 is 15 amino acids long. The J gene is TRBJ2-7, the V gene TRBV5-8; TRBD2 matches 15 bases. Specimen: peripheral blood. The clonotype was recovered from a human donor in a cohort sampled during active COVID-19. Written as DNA, the CDR3 is TGTGCCAGCAGCTGGACTAGCGGGGGGGACTACGAGCAGTACTTC. This gives the protein CASSWTSGGDYEQYF.